This entry lists 17 T cell receptor beta chains sequenced from one sample in a study of tumor and adjacent non-tumor tissue in lung cancer (dated by TCRdb to 2016 to 2019). The library was generated by multiplex PCR. These reads were obtained on an Illumina HiSeq 2500. TCRbeta libraries were built by three rounds of nested PCR using primers (Table S4), following protocols modified from ARM-PCR. The public reads were reprocessed in TCRdb via fastp at Q25 and MiXCR, keeping in-frame beta chains. A single entry per CDR3 protein holds the most common genes and DNA from its merged rows. The sample table records 110,000 or so distinct CDR3 sequences; under 65% of these occur just once. Roughly 19% of the sample belongs to the ten largest clones. RNA was isolated from bulk unsorted tissue, and RNA quality was assessed with a NanoDrop ND-1000 and an Agilent 2100. Normal lung samples were distant non-tumor tissue taken more than 3 cm from the tumor edge.

Sequences were obtained from distant non-tumor lung tissue. These receptors came from a man in his sixties with non-small cell lung cancer.

This chain uses TRBV28 with TRBJ2-6, with TRBD1 matching over 9 bases. The V and J ends lost 6 bases and 3 bases, in that order; junction bases with no gene match: 12. The CDR3 has 18 amino acids. Per the germline V gene, CDR1 is MDHEN and CDR2 is SYDVKM. The DNA for the CDR3 is TGTGCCAGCAGATCAATACAGGGGGCGCGAATTGGGGCCAACGTCCTGACTTTC. This gives the protein CASRSIQGARIGANVLTF.

This clonotype appeared a few times. A read error may be the cause here, since a much bigger clone is one base away. The rearrangement links TRBV6-5 to TRBJ1-1; no firm D call. Germline loops: CDR1 MNHEY, CDR2 SVGAGI. There are 16 residues in the CDR3. This CDR3 is CASSYSLGPRNTEALF. The CDR3 bases are TGTGCCAGCAGTTACTCTCTTGGACCGAGGAACACTGAAGCTCTCTTT.

Here the CDR3 DNA reads TGCGCCAGCAGCCTTAGAGGGAGCCCAGGGGGGGCCGTAAGCAATCAGCCCCAGTATTTT. This encodes CASSLRGSPGGAVSNQPQYF. The rearrangement links TRBV4-1 to TRBJ1-5; tentatively, D is TRBD1 or TRBD2 (7 bases each). The DNA end lines up better with TRBJ2-3; the J call may be wrong. CDR1 and CDR2 (germline): MGHRA, YSYEKL. The CDR3 runs 20 residues.

On this clonotype: One end of the junction varies from germline; a read error may be responsible. The rearrangement uses TRBV5-5 and TRBJ2-4, with D maybe TRBD1 (5 bases). The CDR3 spans 14 residues. Germline V gene sequence: CDR1 SGHKS, CDR2 YYEKEE (reference sequence). CDR3 sequence (DNA): TGTGACAGCAGACCCACGGACACACAAAACATTCAGTACTTC. This translates into CDSRPTDTQNIQYF.

This clonotype was found a few times. This rearrangement joins TRBV6-2 or TRBV6-3 to TRBJ1-5, with TRBD1 matching 9 bases. The V gene's germline CDR1 is MNHEY and CDR2 SVGEGT. This CDR3 comprises 14 residues. V shed 11 bases and J 6 bases; nucleotides not matched to a gene: 11. CDR3 amino acids: CACNLDRGIQPQHF. The CDR3, as DNA: TGTGCCTGCAACTTAGACAGGGGGATTCAGCCCCAGCATTTT.

This clonotype came up many times. The chain uses TRBV11-2 and TRBJ2-5; D is ambiguous. Trimming took off 7 bases at V and 4 bases at J, with 7 bases between the two ends. Germline V gene sequence: CDR1 SGHAT, CDR2 FQNNGV. The CDR3 has 11 amino acids. The chain's CDR3 is CASKNTETQYF. CDR3 DNA sequence: TGTGCCAGCAAGAATACAGAGACCCAGTACTTC. The full variable domain, its missing parts supplied by reference TRBV11-2 and TRBJ2-5, is EAGVAQSPRYKIIEKRQSVAFWCNPISGHATLYWYQQILGQGPKLLIQFQNNGVVDDSQLPKDRFSAERLKGVDSTLKIQPAKLEDSAVYLCASKNTETQYFGPGTRLLVL.

This clonotype was observed many times. The chain recombines TRBV7-9 with TRBJ2-7, with a weak D call TRBD2 (6 bases). The CDR3 consists of 16 residues. V lost 1 base and J 3 bases, leaving 16 bases between the germline ends. Looked up from germline, CDR1 is SEHNR and CDR2 is FQNEAQ (reference sequence). This chain's CDR3 is CASSLVGTRTIYEQYF. In DNA, the CDR3 is TGTGCCAGCAGCTTAGTTGGGACTCGTACAATCTACGAGCAGTACTTC.

In its sample, this clonotype was seen a few times. Given the absence of the conserved phenylalanine or tryptophan at the CDR3 end, a read error is likely. The chain uses TRBV7-8 and TRBJ2-7, with TRBD1 matching over 10 bases. V shed 0 bases and J 4 bases; nucleotides not matched to a gene: 3. There are 15 residues in the CDR3. The germline V gene has CDR1 SGHVS and CDR2 FQNEAQ. The CDR3 DNA reads TGTGCCAGCAGCTTAGCCGGGACAGGGGAGTACGAGCAGTACCTC. Its protein product is CASSLAGTGEYEQYL.

About this clonotype itself: One end of the junction does not line up with germline, which may come from a read error. This chain connects TRBV11-2 to TRBJ1-2; D is undetermined. From germline, CDR1 is SGHAT and CDR2 FQNNGV. The CDR3 contains 13 residues. CDR3 nucleotide sequence: TGTGCAAGCAGCTTATTGAGAAAAATATGCTACACCTTC. Protein product: CASSLLRKICYTF.

Regarding this clonotype: At one end the junction does not follow the germline gene, possibly because of a read error. The chain links TRBV10-2 to TRBJ2-1, with a tentative D call TRBD1 (6 bases). Germline V gives CDR1 WSHSY, CDR2 SAAADI. The CDR3 is made up of 15 amino acids. CDR3 sequence (DNA): TGCTCCAGCGTTTCCGGGACACCAAGCTCAAATGAGCAGTTCTTC. Translated: CSSVSGTPSSNEQFF.

In regard to this clonotype: At one end the junction does not follow the germline gene, possibly because of a read error. The chain uses TRBV12-3 or TRBV12-4 and TRBJ2-6; either TRBD1 or TRBD2 may supply D (5 bases each). The CDR3 runs to 17 residues. The CDR3 nucleotides read TGTGCCAGTAGTCCTTGGACTTCTGTCTCTGGGGCCAACGTCCCGACTTTC. This encodes CASSPWTSVSGANVPTF.

Comments on this clonotype: A junction end diverges from the germline sequence, so it may reflect a read error. This chain joins TRBV4-1 and TRBJ2-7, with 9 bases matching TRBD2. CDR3 length: 21 residues. Germline V gives CDR1 MGHRA, CDR2 YSYEKL. CDR3 region: CASSRDRRDTPGLAEIYEQCF. CDR3 in DNA: TGCGCCAGCAGCCGAGACAGAAGAGACACACCGGGACTAGCAGAGATCTACGAGCAGTGCTTC.

Comments on this clonotype: A single base separates this from a much larger clone, so it may be a read error. This chain uses TRBV28 with TRBJ1-4; D is unresolved. The CDR3 spans 13 residues. The germline CDR1 and CDR2 sequences are MDHEN and SYDVKM. CDR3 nucleotides: TGTGCCAGCAGTCTGAGGGCTCTCGAAAAACAGTTTTTT. Amino acid sequence: CASSLRALEKQFF.

This clonotype was counted ten times or more. CDR3 residues: CASSLEGANTGELFF. The CDR3 region has the DNA TGTGCCAGCAGCTTAGAGGGGGCGAACACCGGGGAGCTGTTTTTT. This sequence joins TRBV7-8 and TRBJ2-2; maybe TRBD1 (6 bases). Germline lookup yields CDR1 SGHVS and CDR2 FQNEAQ. The CDR3 loop spans 15 amino acids. Trimming took 1 base from V and 0 from J, leaving 6 bases between them.

This clonotype has just one count. Mismatch with germline at one junction end may stem from a read error. The chain has TRBV6-5 and TRBJ1-4; D not certain. The CDR3 extends over 16 amino acids. The germline gives CDR1 MNHEY, CDR2 SVGAGI. CDR3 region: CAGSYRSGEGSEKLVF. Written as DNA, the CDR3 is TGTGCCGGCAGTTATCGCAGCGGAGAGGGTAGTGAAAAACTGGTTTTT.

This chain uses TRBV14 with TRBJ2-1; D is undetermined. Trimming pared 5 bases from V and 9 bases from J, leaving 14 bases between. The germline V gene encodes CDR1 SGHDN and CDR2 FVKESK. The CDR3 spans 13 residues. CDR3 sequence (DNA): TGTGCCAGCAGCTCCAATCTAAACAGTGAGCAGTTCTTC. Amino acids: CASSSNLNSEQFF.

As regards this clonotype: A read error is possible here, since a much larger clone lies one base away. This chain uses TRBV12-3 or TRBV12-4 with TRBJ2-7, with D tentatively TRBD2 (6 bases). The V gene lost 5 bases and the J gene lost 4 bases, with 15 bases spanning the gap. The CDR3 contains 14 residues. This CDR3 reads CASSVCGASYEQYF. The CDR3 DNA follows: TGTGCCAGCAGTGTATGCGGGGCCTCGTACGAGCAGTACTTC.